Shown below are 25 T cell receptor beta chains from a single sample sequenced in a study of shared clonotypes between healthy human individuals (dated by TCRdb to the early 2020s). Libraries came from the immunoSEQ multiplex PCR assay. TCRdb took this table from immuneACCESS and kept in-frame rearrangements with V and J called. Such tables lack part of the clones; where checked against another copy, unresolved V genes explain under half of the gap, and the rest is unexplained. The sample profile shows nearly 2 million clones; about 95% of them were found once. Clones ranked in the top ten supply more than 0.95% of the sample. For the CD8 naive samples, CD45RO-negative cells were positively selected for CCR7, yielding a CD45RA+CCR7+ population from which TemRA cells were excluded. The material sequenced was naive CD8+ T cells sorted from blood. What this sample's cell subset or site label stands for: CD45RA+CCR7+. These receptors originate from a man aged 18 to 29 in good health.

CDR3 loop: CAISSRVIGNTEAFF. The DNA of the CDR3 is TGTGCCATTTCGTCCAGGGTCATAGGGAACACTGAAGCTTTCTTT. The J gene is TRBJ1-1, the V gene TRBV5-8, with D possibly TRBD1 on 5 matching bases. The CDR3 sequence is 15 residues long. Germline CDR1 and CDR2: SGHTS and YDEGEE. V was shortened by 9 bases and J by 1 base, with 19 bases between the two germline ends.

This clone appeared once. The chain employs TRBV6-1 and TRBJ2-5, with a possible D match to TRBD2 (6 bases). The CDR3 covers 11 residues. CDR1 is MNHNS and CDR2 is SASEGT in the germline V gene. V lost 11 bases and J lost 5, with 12 bases in between. The CDR3 loop reads CALEEGETQYF. CDR3 coding DNA: TGTGCCCTCGAGGAGGGGGAGACCCAGTACTTC.

The genes are TRBV5-4 and TRBJ2-5; 14 positions agree with TRBD2. The germline CDR1 and CDR2 sequences are SGHNT and YYREEE (reference sequence). The CDR3 spans 16 residues. V trimming: 4 bases; J trimming: 3 bases; junction bases outside the gene matches: 5. CDR3 sequence (DNA): TGTGCCAGCAGCATGGGACTAGCGGGAGTCAAAGAGACCCAGTACTTC. Its protein is CASSMGLAGVKETQYF.

V usage is TRBV10-1 and J usage is TRBJ1-6; D call uncertain. The V end lost 9 bases, the J end lost 8 bases, and 11 bases lay between the germline ends. Germline V CDR1 and CDR2: WNHNN, SYGVQD (reference sequence). The CDR3 is made up of 12 amino acids. The CDR3 sequence: CARRVAYSPLHF. DNA for the CDR3: TGCGCCAGACGGGTGGCCTATTCACCCCTCCACTTT.

The gene calls are TRBV14 and TRBJ2-7; D possibly corresponds to TRBD2 (5 bases). The CDR3 contains 12 residues. The germline CDR1 and CDR2 sequences are SGHDN and FVKESK. Trimming pared 0 bases from V and 12 bases from J, leaving 12 bases between. Here the CDR3 reads CASSQDLDFLYF. CDR3 in DNA: TGTGCCAGCAGCCAAGATTTGGACTTCTTGTACTTC. Looking up the rest from reference TRBV14 and TRBJ2-7 gives the full variable domain: EAGVTQFPSHSVIEKGQTVTLRCDPISGHDNLYWYRRVMGKEIKFLLHFVKESKQDESGMPNNRFLAERTGGTYSTLKVQPAELEDSGVYFCASSQDLDFLYFGPGTRLTVT.

This clone occurred once. The rearrangement uses TRBV2 and TRBJ2-7, with D possibly being TRBD1 (6 bases). Germline loops: CDR1 SNHLY, CDR2 FYNNEI. The CDR3 runs to 13 residues. With 1 base removed from V and 3 bases from J, the gap between germline ends came to 7 bases. As DNA, the CDR3 is TGTGCCAGCAGTGAAGAGACAGGCTACGAGCAGTACTTC. Protein sequence: CASSEETGYEQYF.

The chain joins TRBV7-9 to TRBJ2-3; D tentatively fits TRBD1 or TRBD2 (5 bases each). This CDR3 is built from 14 residues. CDR1 and CDR2 from the germline V gene are SEHNR and FQNEAQ (reference sequence). V was shortened by 7 bases and J by 6 bases, with 17 bases between the two germline ends. The DNA for the CDR3 is TGTGCCAGCACCTCGTCGTGGGGGTTGGATACGCAGTATTTT. This codes for CASTSSWGLDTQYF.

The chain carries TRBV7-8 and TRBJ2-7, with TRBD1 identical over 9 bases. J gave up 5 bases and V 5 bases, and 7 bases lay outside the gene matches. Germline-derived CDR1 and CDR2 are SGHVS and FQNEAQ. The CDR3 spans 14 residues. CDR3 sequence reads: CASSPGTGNDEQYF. In DNA form, the CDR3 reads TGTGCCAGCAGCCCCGGGACAGGGAACGACGAGCAGTACTTC. Filled out from reference TRBV7-8 and TRBJ2-7, the complete variable domain reads GAGVSQSPRYKVAKRGQDVALRCDPISGHVSLFWYQQALGQGPEFLTYFQNEAQLDKSGLPSDRFFAERPEGSVSTLKIQRTQQEDSAVYLCASSPGTGNDEQYFGPGTRLTVT.

The J gene is TRBJ2-1, the V gene TRBV5-4, with 9 positions matching TRBD2. CDR3 length: 15 residues. V lost 4 bases, J lost 5 bases, and 7 bases stayed unmatched. Germline CDR1 is SGHNT and CDR2 is YYREEE (reference sequence). The CDR3 nucleotides read TGTGCCAGCAGCGAACGACTAGCGGACAACAATGAGCAGTTCTTC. The encoded protein is CASSERLADNNEQFF.

The chain combines TRBV5-1 with TRBJ2-7; D uncertain. The CDR3 extends over 12 amino acids. Germline CDR1 and CDR2: SGHRS and YFSETQ. Trimming took off 4 bases at V and 4 bases at J, with 9 bases between the two ends. The CDR3 sequence: CASSNDGYEQYF. DNA for the CDR3: TGCGCCAGCAGCAACGACGGTTACGAGCAGTACTTC.

A single count supports this clone. The rearrangement joins TRBV10-2 to TRBJ2-1, with 10 bases identical to TRBD1. Germline CDR1 reads WSHSY; CDR2 reads SAAADI. After removal of 7 bases from V and 0 bases from J, the junction contained 9 bases not matched to a gene. The CDR3 length is 17 residues. Here the CDR3 DNA reads TGCGCCAGCATCCGGGACAGGGGTTGGCTCTCCTACAATGAGCAGTTCTTC. Amino acids: CASIRDRGWLSYNEQFF.

The V and J genes are TRBV5-1 and TRBJ2-7; D not resolved. The V end lost 2 bases, the J end lost 6 bases, and 9 bases lay between the germline ends. The germline CDR1 and CDR2 sequences are SGHRS and YFSETQ. CDR3 length: 12 residues. Written as DNA, the CDR3 is TGCGCCAGCAGCTTATTCCTGACCGAGCAGTACTTC. It specifies CASSLFLTEQYF.

The CDR3 here is CASSHRQGAETQYF. In nucleotides, the CDR3 is TGTGCCAGCAGTCATCGACAGGGCGCAGAGACCCAGTACTTC. J is TRBJ2-5 and V is TRBV27, with 7 bases lining up with TRBD1. The V gene end was trimmed by 5 bases and the J gene end by 4 bases; junction bases not matched to a gene: 7. This CDR3 spans 14 amino acids. The germline gives CDR1 MNHEY, CDR2 SMNVEV (reference sequence).

This clone has just a few counts. Additional DNA sequences in this sample encode the identical CDR3. The chain links TRBV5-6 to TRBJ2-7; unclear D gene. The CDR3 runs 12 residues. With 0 bases removed from V and 2 bases from J, the gap between germline ends came to 3 bases. Looked up from germline, CDR1 is SGHDT and CDR2 is YYEEEE. The CDR3 DNA sequence: TGTGCCAGCAGCTTGGGCACCTACGAGCAGTACTTC. Its translation is CASSLGTYEQYF.

The chain combines TRBV9 with TRBJ2-1; 7 nucleotides line up with TRBD1. Germline values: CDR1 SGDLS, CDR2 YYNGEE. The CDR3 is 14 residues long. Unmatched junction bases numbered 6, after V lost 4 bases and J lost 5 bases. CDR3 sequence reads: CASSPRTGNNEQFF. Here the CDR3 DNA reads TGTGCCAGCAGCCCCCGGACAGGAAACAATGAGCAGTTCTTC. Variable domain in full (rest from reference TRBV9 and TRBJ2-1): DSGVTQTPKHLITATGQRVTLRCSPRSGDLSVYWYQQSLDQGLQFLIQYYNGEERAKGNILERFSAQQFPDLHSELNLSSLELGDSALYFCASSPRTGNNEQFFGPGTRLTVL.

The chain combines TRBV2 with TRBJ2-7; D is tentatively TRBD1 or TRBD2 (5 bases each). This CDR3 contains 15 residues. V was clipped by 7 bases and J by 2 bases, with 18 bases between them. Per the germline V gene, CDR1 is SNHLY and CDR2 is FYNNEI. The CDR3 reads CASTGSGTLTYEQYF. In nucleotides, the CDR3 is TGTGCCAGCACCGGTTCCGGGACGCTCACCTACGAGCAGTACTTC.

This chain links TRBV21-1 with TRBJ1-6; the table's D gene call, TRBD1, was not cross checked with the DNA. TRBV21-1 is termed a pseudogene. The CDR3 length is 16 residues. CDR3 sequence (DNA): TGTGCCAGCAGCCAAAGACAGAGCTCCTATAATTCACCCCTCCACTTT. Translation gives CASSQRQSSYNSPLHF.

In its sample, this clone was seen a few times. V is TRBV6-6 and J is TRBJ1-1, with TRBD1 as a possible D gene (5 bases). The germline V gene has CDR1 MNHNY and CDR2 SVGAGI (reference sequence). Deletions cut 0 bases from V and 3 bases from J, with 14 bases between. The CDR3 has 16 residues. DNA for the CDR3: TGTGCCAGCAGTTACTCCCTGGACACCCTCGACACTGAAGCTTTCTTT. Its protein is CASSYSLDTLDTEAFF.

V and J are TRBV11-2 and TRBJ2-5; D might be TRBD2 (6 bases). Germline lookup yields CDR1 SGHAT and CDR2 FQNNGV. This CDR3 comprises 15 residues. Deletions cut 1 base from V and 0 bases from J, with 9 bases between. CDR3 sequence reads: CASSLGGAHQETQYF. CDR3 in DNA: TGTGCCAGCAGCTTAGGCGGGGCACACCAAGAGACCCAGTACTTC.

The gene calls are TRBV29-1 and TRBJ1-2; no clear D gene. V was clipped by 3 bases and J by 4 bases, with 12 bases between them. This CDR3 comprises 13 residues. Germline CDR1 and CDR2: SQVTM and ANQGSEA. The CDR3 loop is CSVEPAYGYGYTF. The CDR3 bases are TGCAGCGTTGAGCCTGCGTACGGCTATGGCTACACCTTC.

This clone has a single count. This chain connects TRBV10-1 to TRBJ2-2; 11 bases fit TRBD1. V lost 4 bases to trimming and J lost 5 bases; unmatched junction nucleotides: 0. The germline V gene has CDR1 WNHNN and CDR2 SYGVQD (reference sequence). This CDR3 has 14 residues. The CDR3 here is CASSGDRGTGELFF. CDR3 in DNA: TGCGCCAGCAGTGGGGACAGGGGGACCGGGGAGCTGTTTTTT.

The chain employs TRBV7-6 and TRBJ2-5; D gene uncertain. CDR3 length: 13 amino acids. V was pared by 4 bases and J by 3 bases, with 9 bases between. The germline gives CDR1 SGHVS, CDR2 FNYEAQ. The CDR3 here is CASSSRVEETQYF. CDR3 nucleotide sequence: TGTGCCAGCAGCTCTCGGGTGGAAGAGACCCAGTACTTC.

The V and J genes are TRBV5-6 and TRBJ1-5; 9 bases are a match to TRBD1. Per the germline V gene, CDR1 is SGHDT and CDR2 is YYEEEE. This CDR3 has 16 amino acids. Losses at the gene ends were 4 bases for V and 3 bases for J; bases not matched to a gene: 8. The chain's CDR3 is CASSERGQGHNQPQHF. Written as DNA, the CDR3 is TGTGCCAGCAGCGAACGCGGACAGGGGCACAATCAGCCCCAGCATTTT.

CDR3 loop: CASSSPGPFFSGANVLTF. CDR3 bases: TGTGCCAGCAGCTCACCGGGACCATTTTTCTCTGGGGCCAACGTCCTGACTTTC. The chain joins TRBV7-9 to TRBJ2-6; the D gene could be TRBD1 or TRBD2 (5 bases each). Germline V gives CDR1 SEHNR, CDR2 FQNEAQ (reference sequence). Deletions cut 4 bases from V and 0 bases from J, with 16 bases between. The CDR3 is 18 residues long.

The chain uses TRBV5-6 and TRBJ2-7; unclear D gene. Germline CDR1 SGHDT, CDR2 YYEEEE. V lost 0 bases to trimming and J lost 3 bases, with 19 bases between them. CDR3 length equals 17 residues. The CDR3 sequence is CASSLAGPFIADYEQYF. The DNA for the CDR3 is TGTGCCAGCAGCTTGGCCGGACCTTTTATCGCTGACTACGAGCAGTACTTC.